Many counts were recorded for the clone carrying this TCR beta chain. Its cognate antigen is unknown. PCR was run on genomic DNA. Multiplex PCR with 30 forward and 13 reverse primers amplified the TCR beta CDR3. From the multiplex PCR reads, TCRdb called clonotypes with MiXCR, one entry per CDR3 protein. This sample has 280,000 or so distinct CDR3 sequences, with approximately 50% found just once. The data derive from a study of type 1 and type 2 diabetes patients. Findings and limits, study-wide: V and J gene usage correlated at approximately 0.97 between type 2 diabetes and control samples.

Germline CDR1 SGHVS, CDR2 FQNEAQ. The V segment lost 4 bases and the J segment 0 bases; nucleotides outside the gene matches: 5. This CDR3 region has 18 residues. The TCR originated in a man between 18 and 29 years old with type 2 diabetes. Sequencing input: peripheral blood mononuclear cells (PBMCs). The chain uses TRBV7-8 and TRBJ2-6; 11 bases align to TRBD2. DNA of the CDR3: TGTGCCAGCAGCTCAGCGACTAGCGGGAACTCTGGGGCCAACGTCCTGACTTTC. Its translation: CASSSATSGNSGANVLTF.